What follows describes a single T cell receptor beta chain. Its antigen is currently not known. Base-call qualities are not available, and no considerably larger clone is one nucleotide away. CDR1 and CDR2 (MNHEY, SVGEGT) derive from the germline V gene. The CDR3 holds 15 amino acids from the cysteine to the phenylalanine. Solely the CDR3 DNA is kept, with 45 bases framed from the first base. The junction carries 15 bases between V and J, which are trimmed by 0 bases and 7 bases respectively. This record comes from a study of blood T cell repertoires in COVID-19 (dated by TCRdb to 2018 to 2021). Some background on the complete study: Collaborator samples came from the United States, Italy and Spain and covered acute and convalescent phases of COVID-19. Nearly every sample came with metadata listing a de-identified subject ID, COVID-19 status, age in years and sex. The prospective study material was composed of cDNA or gDNA derived from T cells, B-cell-depleted T cells, or PBMCs. The dataset comprised deeply sampled blood TCRbeta repertoires from subjects exposed to, actively infected with, or recovered from COVID-19. The repertoires were made available in a free public database intended to serve as a resource for research on the immune response to SARS-CoV-2. The samples were drawn from the first 160 participants of the ongoing ImmuneRACE study and from roughly 1,300 subjects provided by 6 global collaborators. Where HLA class I and class II types were available, the types were taken from metadata supplied by the sample provider, not from assay-based typing. The study at large found these results: The quantity of clinical and demographic metadata differed by source and by participant and was supplied without curation.

The collaborating institutions used their own protocols to collect whole blood in K2EDTA tubes. For TCRbeta analysis, collaborators shipped samples as frozen whole blood, isolated PBMCs, or DNA extracted from either of those sample types. TCRbeta CDR3 regions were amplified from genomic DNA by means of the immunoSEQ Assay, a bias-controlled multiplex PCR. On the study's bioinformatics: Within the assay, amplification of reference gene primers was used to estimate how many nucleated cells each sample contained. To quantify the absolute abundance of each unique TCRbeta CDR3 rearrangement, sequence reads were collapsed and filtered. For each sample, productive Simpson clonality was calculated by taking the square root of Simpson's diversity index across productive rearrangements. Imported from immuneACCESS, the table was reduced by TCRdb to in-frame sequences with V and J called. These copies leave out some clones; in studies compared against another copy, an unresolved V gene accounts for under half, and the cause of the remainder is not known. That table gives V, J and clone size, and the DNA gave D and trimming. The sample table shows roughly 58,000 clones, and roughly 80% are seen once. The biggest ten clones account for roughly 15% of the sample.

The chain links TRBV6-2 or TRBV6-3 with TRBJ2-5; the D segment could be TRBD2, given 6 matching bases. Sequenced input: peripheral blood. The sequence was collected from a man aged 70 or older with active COVID-19. The CDR3 region: CASSYSTRLGGTQYF. Here is the DNA: TGTGCCAGCAGTTACTCGACGAGACTAGGAGGGACCCAGTACTTC.